Below, 30 T cell receptor beta chains from the same sample are listed, as sequenced in a study of graft-versus-host responses after intestinal transplantation. The data were produced by immunoSEQ multiplex PCR, yet TCRdb's version contains in-frame clones alone and is incomplete. The table has nearly 100,000 clones, roughly 90% seen once; the top ten hold 15% to 20%. The sequencing used PBMCs, collected roughly 68 weeks after intestinal transplant. The receptors stem from a human patient who received an intestinal transplant, so some T cells may come from the graft donor.

The chain links TRBV6-5 to TRBJ1-4, with 7 bases matching TRBD1. The CDR3 runs to 16 residues. From germline, CDR1 is MNHEY and CDR2 SVGAGI. The V and J ends lost 0 bases and 5 bases, in that order; junction bases with no gene match: 6. CDR3 in DNA: TGTGCCAGCAGTTACTCGCCGGGACAGCCAAATGAAAAACTGTTTTTT. It is translated as CASSYSPGQPNEKLFF.

The genes are TRBV5-4 and TRBJ2-5; 8 bases fit TRBD1. V trimming: 5 bases; J trimming: 4 bases; junction bases outside the gene matches: 7. This CDR3 has 14 residues. Germline CDR1 is SGHNT and CDR2 is YYREEE (reference sequence). CDR3: CASRPKQGGETQYF. The CDR3 nucleotides read TGTGCCAGCAGGCCCAAACAGGGGGGAGAGACCCAGTACTTC.

The chain couples TRBV2 to TRBJ1-2, with D perhaps TRBD1 (5 bases). The V gene lost 2 bases and the J gene lost 6 bases, with 13 bases spanning the gap. Germline values: CDR1 SNHLY, CDR2 FYNNEI. This CDR3 comprises 14 residues. The CDR3 is CASSEYAREDGYTF. In nucleotides, the CDR3 is TGTGCCAGCAGTGAATACGCCAGGGAAGATGGCTACACCTTC.

This clone appeared a single time. This rearrangement joins TRBV10-3 to TRBJ2-7, with a possible D match to TRBD2 (7 bases). The CDR3 spans 13 residues. Trimming left V 2 bases short and J 6 bases short, with 11 bases between. Germline V lookup: CDR1 ENHRY, CDR2 SYGVKD. CDR3: CAISENREGEQYF. CDR3 coding DNA: TGTGCCATCAGTGAGAACAGGGAGGGCGAGCAGTACTTC.

The rearrangement joins TRBV6-5 to TRBJ2-1, with 9 nucleotides matching TRBD2. The CDR3 has 15 amino acids. The ends lost 2 bases at V and 9 bases at J; junction bases unmatched: 8. The germline CDR1 and CDR2 sequences are MNHEY and SVGAGI. The CDR3 reads CASSYAGGGAGEQFF. Written as DNA, the CDR3 is TGTGCCAGCAGTTACGCTGGCGGGGGGGCCGGTGAGCAGTTCTTC.

This chain links TRBV7-3 with TRBJ2-1; TRBD2 aligns across 7 bases. The CDR3 contains 18 residues. CDR1 and CDR2 (germline): SGHTA, FQGTGA. Trimming removed 5 bases from V and 0 bases from J; junction bases left unmatched: 13. CDR3 DNA sequence: TGTGCCAGCAGCCCGGGGGGAATGGGCGGCCCCTCCTACAATGAGCAGTTCTTC. It yields the protein CASSPGGMGGPSYNEQFF.

This clone was detected only once. The genes are TRBV10-3 and TRBJ1-5; 9 bases line up with TRBD1. This CDR3 contains 13 residues. The germline V gene has CDR1 ENHRY and CDR2 SYGVKD. After removal of 10 bases from V and 7 bases from J, the junction contained 8 bases not matched to a gene. The CDR3 region is CATDRGAGQPQHF. In DNA, the CDR3 is TGTGCCACGGACAGGGGAGCGGGGCAGCCCCAGCATTTT.

This chain links TRBV9 with TRBJ2-7; D may match TRBD1 or TRBD2 (6 bases each). V lost 5 bases, J lost 2 bases, and 20 bases lay in between. CDR1 and CDR2 from the germline V gene are SGDLS and YYNGEE. The CDR3 has 16 amino acids. CDR3 region: CASSPGEGWGAYEQYF. The DNA for the CDR3 is TGTGCCAGCAGTCCAGGGGAAGGGTGGGGGGCCTACGAGCAGTACTTC.

V is TRBV11-3 and J is TRBJ2-7; D gene ambiguous. The germline V and J ends were trimmed by 5 bases and 7 bases, with 15 bases remaining between them. Looked up from germline, CDR1 is SGHNT and CDR2 is YENEEA. The CDR3 runs to 13 residues. The CDR3 DNA reads TGTGCCAGCAGCCGAGATCTAATGGGGGAGCAGTACTTC. It is translated as CASSRDLMGEQYF.

The chain carries TRBV7-6 and TRBJ2-7; 8 positions agree with TRBD2. Germline loops: CDR1 SGHVS, CDR2 FNYEAQ. V was pared by 3 bases and J by 3 bases, with 7 bases of the junction left unmatched. The CDR3 is made up of 15 amino acids. The CDR3, as DNA: TGTGCCAGCAGCTTGGGGGCTAGCGGGCTCTACGAGCAGTACTTC. This translates into CASSLGASGLYEQYF.

V gene TRBV19 combines with J gene TRBJ1-5, with D unresolved. Trimming stripped 8 bases from V and 6 bases from J, with 20 bases between. Germline V gene sequence: CDR1 LNHDA, CDR2 SQIVND (reference sequence). CDR3 length: 15 amino acids. The CDR3 protein is CASDELGGGGQPQHF. The CDR3 DNA is TGTGCCAGTGACGAATTAGGTGGTGGCGGTCAGCCCCAGCATTTT.

CDR3 in DNA: TGTGCCAGCAGTTACTCGGGACGAGACACTGAAGCTTTCTTT. Protein product: CASSYSGRDTEAFF. The rearrangement joins TRBV6-6 to TRBJ1-1, with a possible D match to TRBD1 (5 bases). The CDR3 is made up of 14 amino acids. CDR1 MNHNY and CDR2 SVGAGI come from the germline V gene (reference sequence). Deletions cut 0 bases from V and 3 bases from J, with 8 bases between.

The rearrangement joins TRBV2 to TRBJ1-1; tentatively, D is TRBD1 (6 bases). The germline V gene encodes CDR1 SNHLY and CDR2 FYNNEI. Between the trimmed V and J ends, which lost 10 bases and 0 bases, there was a span of 15 bases. The CDR3 contains 14 residues. The CDR3 sequence: CATPGQGMNTEAFF. Written as DNA, the CDR3 is TGTGCCACCCCTGGGCAGGGGATGAACACTGAAGCTTTCTTT.

The chain joins TRBV27 to TRBJ2-7; 8 bases agree with TRBD1. V was clipped by 4 bases and J by 7 bases; unmatched bases: 21. Germline CDR1 reads MNHEY; CDR2 reads SMNVEV (reference sequence). CDR3 size: 18 residues. The CDR3 coding sequence is TGTGCCAGCAGTTGGTTTGTAGGGGGGACAGGAGGTTTGGGAGAGCAGTACTTC. This translates into CASSWFVGGTGGLGEQYF.

The chain is built from TRBV6-1 and TRBJ2-7; 11 positions match TRBD1. V trimming: 6 bases; J trimming: 3 bases; junction bases outside the gene matches: 1. Germline V lookup: CDR1 MNHNS, CDR2 SASEGT. The CDR3 runs to 13 residues. The CDR3 nucleotides read TGTGCCAGCAGGGGGACAGGGGGCTACGAGCAGTACTTC. The encoded protein is CASRGTGGYEQYF.

The V call is TRBV4-2, the J call TRBJ2-7; 7 bases agree with TRBD2. V shed 4 bases, J shed 2 bases, and the junction held 26 bases outside the gene matches. The CDR3 is made up of 21 amino acids. Germline V gene lookup returns CDR1 LGHNA and CDR2 YNFKEQ. The CDR3 loop reads CASSLPRAGPDAETRPYEQYF. Here the CDR3 DNA reads TGTGCCAGCAGCCTGCCGCGAGCGGGACCCGACGCAGAAACGAGACCCTACGAGCAGTACTTC.

Points on this clone: The sample contains more than one DNA sequence encoding this CDR3. The chain joins TRBV10-2 to TRBJ1-1; TRBD1 might be the D (6 bases). CDR3 length: 15 residues. V was clipped by 5 bases and J by 1 base, with 14 bases between them. The germline V gene encodes CDR1 WSHSY and CDR2 SAAADI. The CDR3 is CASSRGAGSNTEAFF. The DNA of the CDR3 is TGCGCCAGCAGTAGGGGGGCGGGGTCGAACACTGAAGCTTTCTTT.

The rearrangement joins TRBV27 to TRBJ2-7; 11 positions match TRBD1. Germline V CDR1 and CDR2: MNHEY, SMNVEV (reference sequence). The CDR3 is 17 amino acids. V was clipped by 4 bases and J by 5 bases; unmatched bases: 13. The CDR3 sequence: CASSSPGQGGIVDEQYF. The CDR3 nucleotides read TGTGCCAGCAGTTCCCCGGGACAGGGGGGTATTGTGGACGAGCAGTACTTC.

In this sample, this clone turned up once. This rearrangement joins TRBV5-1 to TRBJ1-2; D uncertain. The CDR3 contains 14 residues. Trimming took 0 bases from V and 7 from J, leaving 13 bases between them. Germline assignment: CDR1 SGHRS and CDR2 YFSETQ. CDR3 protein: CASSLEEGWAGYTF. The CDR3 nucleotides read TGCGCCAGCAGCTTGGAGGAGGGATGGGCTGGCTACACCTTC. Using reference TRBV5-1 and TRBJ1-2 for the parts outside the CDR3, the full variable domain is KAGVTQTPRYLIKTRGQQVTLSCSPISGHRSVSWYQQTPGQGLQFLFEYFSETQRNKGNFPGRFSGRQFSNSRSEMNVSTLELGDSALYLCASSLEEGWAGYTFGSGTRLTVV.

The chain couples TRBV4-1 to TRBJ1-1; D unclear. V lost 2 bases to trimming and J lost 0 bases, with 7 bases between them. The CDR3 extends over 14 amino acids. Germline V gene data show CDR1 as MGHRA and CDR2 as YSYEKL. DNA of the CDR3: TGCGCCAGCAGCCAATGGGTTATGAACACTGAAGCTTTCTTT. It yields the protein CASSQWVMNTEAFF.

The gene calls are TRBV29-1 and TRBJ2-3; 11 positions match TRBD2. The V gene's germline CDR1 is SQVTM and CDR2 ANQGSEA. The ends lost 2 bases at V and 3 bases at J; junction bases unmatched: 7. The CDR3 sequence is 16 residues long. The CDR3, as DNA: TGCAGCGTTGAACTAGCGGGGGGCGGGTATACAGATACGCAGTATTTT. Amino acids: CSVELAGGGYTDTQYF.

This clone was detected only once. The V call is TRBV7-3, the J call TRBJ2-7; possible D gene TRBD2, 6 bases. The CDR3 loop spans 16 amino acids. V lost 1 base and J lost 1, with 14 bases in between. Germline CDR1 is SGHTA and CDR2 is FQGTGA. CDR3 DNA sequence: TGTGCCAGCAGCTTAATCCCCGGGACTTCTTCCTACGAGCAGTACTTC. It translates to CASSLIPGTSSYEQYF.

This rearrangement joins TRBV6-4 to TRBJ2-5; TRBD1 is a possible D gene (5 bases). Trimming pared 3 bases from V and 5 bases from J, leaving 10 bases between. This CDR3 spans 13 amino acids. Germline-derived CDR1 and CDR2 are MRHNA and SNTAGT. This CDR3 reads CASSEGPEETQYF. CDR3 sequence (DNA): TGTGCCAGCAGTGAGGGGCCGGAGGAGACCCAGTACTTC.

The gene calls are TRBV16 and TRBJ1-1; 8 bases are shared with TRBD1. This CDR3 has 15 residues. Trimming cost V 2 bases and J 3 bases; bases outside gene matches: 5. Germline V gene data show CDR1 as KGHSY and CDR2 as FQNENV. The CDR3 loop is CASSQRAGGYTEAFF. The CDR3 coding sequence is TGTGCCAGCAGCCAACGCGCAGGGGGCTACACTGAAGCTTTCTTT.

The gene calls are TRBV7-4 and TRBJ2-5, with D perhaps matching TRBD1 (5 bases). The CDR3 runs to 13 residues. Germline CDR1 SGHVT, CDR2 SQSDAQ. V lost 5 bases and J lost 1, with 8 bases in between. The CDR3 is CASSRQSQETQYF. The CDR3 DNA sequence: TGTGCCAGCAGCCGACAGTCCCAAGAGACCCAGTACTTC.

This chain joins TRBV6-1 and TRBJ2-3; no definite D call. Between the trimmed V and J ends, which lost 5 bases and 3 bases, there was a span of 6 bases. The CDR3 spans 12 residues. The V gene's germline CDR1 is MNHNS and CDR2 SASEGT. As DNA, the CDR3 is TGTGCCAGCAGTAGCAGTACAGATACGCAGTATTTT. Translating it yields CASSSSTDTQYF.

The chain combines TRBV13 with TRBJ2-2, with D perhaps TRBD1 or TRBD2 (5 bases each). This CDR3 region has 13 residues. With 3 bases removed from V and 4 bases from J, the gap between germline ends came to 6 bases. Germline V lookup: CDR1 PRHDT, CDR2 FYEKMQ (reference sequence). CDR3 DNA: TGTGCCAGCAGCTTTGGGGGCACCGGGGAGCTGTTTTTT. Amino acid sequence: CASSFGGTGELFF.

The genes are TRBV6-5 and TRBJ1-2; D unclear. The CDR3 consists of 16 residues. CDR1 is MNHEY, CDR2 SVGAGI, per germline. V was cut by 0 bases and J by 2 bases, with 13 bases left in between. The CDR3 DNA is TGTGCCAGCAGTTACTCTACCATGTGGAAAAACTATGGCTACACCTTC. It specifies CASSYSTMWKNYGYTF.

This clone was detected once. This chain uses TRBV6-1 with TRBJ1-2, with 9 bases that match TRBD1. Germline V gene lookup returns CDR1 MNHNS and CDR2 SASEGT. Trimming at V came to 6 bases and at J to 8 bases, leaving 16 bases not matched to a gene. The CDR3 runs to 16 residues. CDR3 sequence reads: CASSESQGAVFFGYTF. The CDR3 nucleotides read TGTGCCAGCAGCGAATCACAGGGGGCTGTTTTCTTCGGCTACACCTTC.

The rearrangement uses TRBV6-4 and TRBJ2-3; 8 bases are shared with TRBD2. Germline values: CDR1 MRHNA, CDR2 SNTAGT. V shed 6 bases and J 0 bases; nucleotides not matched to a gene: 5. The CDR3 runs to 15 residues. The CDR3 DNA reads as TGTGCCAGCAGCCCCGGGACTAGGAGCACAGATACGCAGTATTTT. Its translation: CASSPGTRSTDTQYF.